The following is a TCR beta chain sequence with its context. Its antigen is undetermined. The data belong to a study of T cells after posttransplantation cyclophosphamide. Findings of the study overall: Donor-recipient repertoire similarity was low at 1-2 months, rising over year one. After PTCy, TRB diversity resembled that of CNI/methotrexate controls.

TCRdb's copy holds only in-frame clones and misses some; the assay was immunoSEQ multiplex PCR. This table has roughly 30,000 clones, 85% to 90% appearing once. Per the germline V gene, CDR1 is KGHSH and CDR2 is LQKENI. The CDR3 sequence is 16 residues long. V lost 2 bases and J lost 6; bases outside the gene matches: 8. The receptor comes from a woman aged 40-49 years with a blood cancer, CMV-positive, and with a related stem cell donor. Material for sequencing was PBMCs. This chain uses TRBV18 with TRBJ2-1; 9 bases match TRBD1. The DNA for the CDR3 is TGTGCCAGCTCACCAAGGTCCGCGACAGGGGGCAATGAGCAGTTCTTC. Residues: CASSPRSATGGNEQFF.